This T cell receptor (beta chain) originates from a study of cytomegalovirus exposure and HLA in healthy donors (TCRdb year 2017). Regarding the complete study: In an earlier analysis of fewer than 750 of the donors, about 270 Gb of sequence data and some 120 million unique TCR beta sequences from 180 million or so T cells were reported. Roughly 290 gigabases of sequencing data and around 85 million unique TCR sequences made up an early release that covered 500 to 700 HLA-typed donors. Of the 300 to 450 genotyped donors, 80% to 90% were placed in the genetic ancestry cluster associated with self-reported Caucasian donors. The study aimed to test whether signatures of past pathogen exposure could be identified by cataloging public T cell receptors. Using immunosequencing, the study profiled T cell repertoires from 500 to 800 subjects and related those repertoires to cytomegalovirus serostatus. Along with the roughly 670-subject first cohort, a separate validation cohort of over a hundred different subjects was used. The study combined high-throughput TCR immunosequencing, statistical association of individual TCRs with disease status, and machine learning to predict cytomegalovirus infection status. A later analysis re-examined previously published TCR beta repertoires from 500 to 700 donors and added high-resolution HLA genotyping to investigate patterns of TCR occurrence. Rather than using new phenotypic data, the later analysis identified candidate immune exposures from TCR beta sequences and from how often those sequences occurred across donors. In an earlier analysis of around 540 of the donors, high-throughput TCR beta sequencing was used to judge whether each TCR beta V gene segment behaved as functional or pseudogenic. Donor age, sex, ethnicity and CMV serostatus were collected together with the repertoire data. A later genetic analysis took genome-wide SNP genotypes for about 55% of the roughly 700 donors and used that subset as a discovery cohort. All discovery cohort repertoires had been generated on a single sequencing platform. HLA typing included class I and class II loci at four-digit resolution. Typing coverage varied by locus: roughly 620-640 donors for A, B, C, DRB1 and DQB1; approximately 520 for DQA1; more than 600 for DPA1; roughly 470 for DPB1. Because of strong linkage in the cohort, a handful of DR-DQ haplotypes were treated as single units for association and clustering. On average, around 240,000 unique TCR beta nucleotide sequences were sequenced per donor among about 400 genotyped donors of the cohort, with about 19% of those sequences being non-productive.

In total, 630 or so healthy bone marrow donors made up the cohort. At the time of sampling, all cohort members were nominally healthy, though unrecorded immune exposures were likely present. The donor tested CMV seronegative and was one of the 352 seronegative cohort members. A peripheral blood sample was collected from each donor, and TCR beta sequencing was performed on peripheral blood mononuclear cells. Genomic DNA was extracted from the blood cell samples with the Qiagen DNeasy Blood Extraction Kit. For this clone: Its antigen target is currently unknown. The record has no base qualities; no much larger clone is one base away.

Receptors were amplified or captured by the immunoSEQ multiplex PCR assay. A mixture of 60 forward primers for TCR Vbeta segments and 13 reverse primers for TCR Jbeta segments was used in the multiplex PCR. Amplification of the CDR3 region of rearranged TCR beta genes was performed with a multiplex PCR assay on genomic DNA. The amplified TCR beta libraries were sequenced on the Illumina HiSeq System as 87-base-pair reads. In the paper's pipeline: In a later analysis, approximately 74 million unique TCR beta chains were counted across the roughly 670 repertoires, and roughly 11 million of these chains were shared by at least two donors. A nearest-neighbor algorithm error-corrected the raw reads and collapsed the reads into unique sequences, merging closely related sequences to remove PCR and sequencing errors. Alignment of CDR3 sequences to IMGT reference sequences was used to assign V, D and J gene segments. Each retained sequence needed at least a six-nucleotide match to both a V gene segment and a J gene segment. Rearrangements were called productive when the CDR3 lacked stop codons and stayed in frame with V and J; all others were non-productive. CDR3 was defined according to IMGT convention as the region running from the second conserved V-encoded cysteine to the conserved J-encoded phenylalanine. Sequences without an unambiguous match to a single V gene segment were excluded from the earlier analysis of about 600 of the donors. In an earlier analysis of some 590 of the donors, a V segment was called functional when productive rearrangements were above 56.7%, and segregating when the standard deviation between donors exceeded 5%. To diagnose cytomegalovirus status from the catalog of TCR beta chain sequences, a statistical classification framework was built. A later analysis assigned V and J genes by comparing TCR nucleotide sequences with IMGT/GENE-DB human TR gene sequences. A later analysis assigned CDR3 sequences and most-parsimonious VDJ recombination scenarios with the TCRdist pipeline. In a later analysis, every TCR beta chain was defined by the combination of its CDR3 amino acid sequence and its V-gene family, and reads without a unique V-gene family were dropped. To address suspected cross-contamination and a sequencing artifact, a later analysis removed a few hundred highly shared, low-generation-probability nucleotide sequences. A later analysis calculated a clonal expansion index for each public chain from normalized within-repertoire ranks of inferred template counts. A later analysis computed generation probabilities with a VDJ recombination model fitted to out-of-frame rearrangements, and checked the results against IGoR. In a later analysis, hypergeometric tests were used to score TCR-TCR, TCR-HLA and TCR-CMV co-occurrence, with a repertoire-size bias correction applied to TCR pairs. False discovery rates were estimated in a later analysis by permuting HLA or CMV assignments 20 times. In a later analysis, co-occurring TCRs were grouped using DBSCAN, and TCRdist sequence similarity was added for clustering within HLA-allele-positive subsets. Repertoires with fewer than 30,000 or more than 120,000 public chains, plus five repertoires with anomalous nucleotide sharing, were excluded from co-occurrence clustering. Sourced from immuneACCESS, this table was stored by TCRdb with only in-frame sequences that have V and J called. A share of the clones is absent; for the studies checked, an unresolved V gene accounts for under half, and the remainder has no known explanation. V and J calls and clone size follow that table, whereas D and trimming were derived from the DNA. The sample table contains 120,000 to 150,000 clones; only one count was recorded for 60% to 85% of them. Approximately 4% of the sample is in the top ten clones.

V gives up 3 bases and J gives up 6 bases, and the segment between their germline ends measures 9 bases. Based on the germline V gene, the CDR1 and CDR2 sequences are SGHDN and FVKESK. The CDR3 runs 13 residues from the cysteine to the phenylalanine. The CDR3 DNA has 39 bases and is translated from base 1. The paper as a whole reports these results and caveats: Most TCR sequences were observed very rarely across donors, whereas some public TCRs were present in many individuals. HLA typing was unavailable for some donors at each locus, so association tests used only the typed subset. The 87-base-pair reads could not distinguish some IMGT-functional V segments, including TRBV6-2 and TRBV6-3, so those segments were excluded. According to the authors, the approach could potentially be generalized to other disease states and immunological phenotypes. In a later analysis, most CMV-associated TCR beta chains were found to appear HLA-restricted, with HLA associations seemingly driven largely by CMV exposure. V-gene and J-gene trimming of TCR beta chains was associated with a missense DCLRE1C variant in a later genetic analysis, and the association was replicated in an independent cohort. The study listed around 160 TCR beta chains as associated with cytomegalovirus. A later analysis found that TCR association rates varied across HLA loci, with DRB1 alleles showing the most associated TCRs and HLA-C alleles the fewest. A later analysis associated about 17,000 TCR beta sequences with specific HLA alleles at a false discovery rate of 0.05. A few of the identified cytomegalovirus-associated TCR beta chains were confirmed in vitro to be specific for cytomegalovirus antigens. A further reported finding was that TCR beta sequences accurately predicted the HLA-A and HLA-B alleles for most subjects in the first cohort. Assigning TCR associations to individual alleles was difficult when HLA alleles, especially DR and DQ, strongly co-occurred. The classifier was reported to diagnose cytomegalovirus status with high specificity and sensitivity in both the original cohort and the validation cohort. A group of highly shared sequence variants was considered likely to be a technical artifact of the sequencing pipeline. According to a later analysis, parvovirus B19, influenza, CMV and Epstein-Barr virus appeared linked to several top co-occurrence clusters. An earlier analysis of 587 of the donors showed that most TCR beta V segments appeared in productive rearrangements either about 87% or about 30% of the time, which broadly matched IMGT annotations. The cohort was sequenced for TCR beta chains only, and without alpha or paired-chain data the features that could be detected were limited. Compared with equally common non-associated chains, HLA-associated TCR beta chains in a later analysis were more clonally expanded and had lower generation probabilities. The presence/absence analyses assumed that sequencing depth was roughly uniform across donors, and that assumption may not be true. In a later genetic analysis, fewer N-insertions in productive TCRs were reported among donors in an Asian-associated ancestry cluster than the 666-donor mean. Correlated functional status among segregating V segments might reflect linkage disequilibrium, but an unknown experimental factor could not be ruled out. Because counts were too low, about 18 rarely observed V segments, including chromosome 9 orphons, were excluded from the earlier analysis of a few hundred of the donors. CMV serostatus was the only immune exposure information available for the cohort.

The chain is assembled from TRBV14 and TRBJ1-5; a weak D assignment points to TRBD1 (6 bases agree). Sequencing was carried out using PBMCs. The receptor comes from a man between 18 and 29 years old in good health and CMV-seronegative. The CDR3 amino acid sequence is: CASSQGGRQPQHF. The DNA sequence follows: TGTGCCAGCAGCCAGGGGGGGCGTCAGCCCCAGCATTTT.